This TCR beta chain originates from a study of beta chain features in type 1 diabetes. The study's findings and limits: Shorter TCRB CDR3s, moderately but significantly so, marked every one of the four CD4+ subsets in Type 1 diabetes patients.

The sequenced template was cDNA made from the entire isolated RNA. Produced via immunoSEQ multiplex PCR; TCRdb's table is partial and in-frame only. The top ten clones hold roughly 2.5% of a sample with approximately 120,000 clones, roughly 17% of them seen once. With respect to this clone: Its matching antigen is unknown.

Trimming cost V 6 bases and J 3 bases, with 6 bases left between them. The CDR3 totals 11 residues. Germline V lookup: CDR1 SGHRS, CDR2 YFSETQ. What was sequenced was central memory CD4+ T cells from blood. The sequence was collected from a man between 18 and 29 years old with type 1 diabetes. This chain joins TRBV5-1 and TRBJ2-5; unclear D gene. CDR3 residues: CASKTEETQYF. The CDR3 DNA sequence: TGCGCCAGCAAGACCGAAGAGACCCAGTACTTC.